A single sample gave rise to the 16 T cell receptor beta chains below, sequenced in a study of CD8 T cells in ankylosing spondylitis. TCRdb redid the calling of the 5' RACE reads with MiXCR, one entry per CDR3 protein. The sample carries some 270,000 distinct CDR3 sequences, roughly 32% recorded once. Sequencing was performed on blood, either unsorted or a sorted T cell fraction (not recorded which). The receptors come from a male donor with ankylosing spondylitis or in good health (not recorded which).

This clonotype was seen a handful of times. V is TRBV29-1 and J is TRBJ1-2; 10 nucleotides line up with TRBD1. The junction had 7 bases not matched to a gene; V was cut back by 6 bases and J by 3 bases. This CDR3 has 14 residues. CDR1 and CDR2 from the germline V gene are SQVTM and ANQGSEA. The CDR3 protein is CSVAETGGYYGYTF. The CDR3 nucleotides read TGCAGCGTGGCAGAGACAGGGGGCTACTATGGCTACACCTTC.

This clonotype was observed a few times. The chain recombines TRBV6-5 with TRBJ2-5, with a tentative D call TRBD2 (6 bases). The CDR3 runs 14 residues. V dropped 3 bases and J dropped 0 bases, with 8 bases sitting between them. CDR1 is MNHEY and CDR2 is SVGAGI in the germline V gene. The CDR3 loop is CASSYKRDQETQYF. The DNA of the CDR3 is TGTGCCAGCAGTTATAAGCGGGACCAAGAGACCCAGTACTTC.

This chain links TRBV7-3 with TRBJ1-6; D may be TRBD1 (5 bases). Looked up from germline, CDR1 is SGHTA and CDR2 is FQGTGA. The CDR3 totals 16 residues. V dropped 5 bases and J dropped 0 bases, with 11 bases sitting between them. For the CDR3, the DNA is TGTGCCAGCAGCCTTCGAGGGGACTCCTATAATTCACCCCTCCACTTT. This translates into CASSLRGDSYNSPLHF.

There are a few counts of this clonotype. V is TRBV5-6 and J is TRBJ2-5, with D unclear. Trimming cost V 2 bases and J 2 bases, with 19 bases left between them. The CDR3 consists of 17 residues. CDR1 is SGHDT, CDR2 YYEEEE, per germline. CDR3 DNA sequence: TGTGCCAGCAGCTTAAGGATCGGTGAGGCTCAACAAGAGACCCAGTACTTC. Protein: CASSLRIGEAQQETQYF.

The rearrangement uses TRBV5-1 and TRBJ2-1, with TRBD2 identical over 14 bases. From germline, CDR1 is SGHRS and CDR2 YFSETQ. The CDR3 is 16 amino acids. Trimming removed 2 bases from V and 3 bases from J; junction bases left unmatched: 1. CDR3 residues: CASSFGLAGGYNEQFF. For the CDR3, the DNA is TGCGCCAGCAGCTTTGGACTAGCGGGGGGCTACAATGAGCAGTTCTTC.

This clonotype was detected a few times. The chain recombines TRBV12-3 or TRBV12-4 with TRBJ2-7; 9 nucleotides line up with TRBD1. This CDR3 is 14 amino acids long. Germline trimming cut 7 bases from V and 5 bases from J; bases unmatched to any gene: 9. CDR3 amino acids: CASKPGTGSHEQYF. The CDR3 DNA reads TGTGCCAGCAAACCCGGGACAGGGAGCCACGAGCAGTACTTC.

V usage is TRBV6-1 and J usage is TRBJ2-5; 7 bases fit TRBD1. The CDR3 runs 14 residues. From germline, CDR1 is MNHNS and CDR2 SASEGT. J was trimmed by 2 bases and V by 6 bases; bases with no gene match: 6. This chain's CDR3 is CASSPGQLQETQYF. DNA of the CDR3: TGTGCCAGCAGCCCGGGACAGCTACAAGAGACCCAGTACTTC.

The rearrangement uses TRBV7-6 and TRBJ2-5; no reliable D call. CDR3 length: 12 residues. V gave up 1 base and J gave up 4 bases, with 4 bases separating them. In germline, CDR1 is SGHVS, CDR2 FNYEAQ. The CDR3 DNA follows: TGTGCCAGCAGCTTAGACCGAGAGACCCAGTACTTC. It specifies CASSLDRETQYF.

This clonotype showed up just a few times. V usage is TRBV20-1 and J usage is TRBJ2-4, with D hard to call. Germline assignment: CDR1 DFQATT and CDR2 SNEGSKA (reference sequence). There are 11 residues in the CDR3. V lost 3 bases, J lost 2 bases, and 2 bases lay in between. CDR3 sequence reads: CSASTKNIQYF. In nucleotides, the CDR3 is TGCAGTGCTAGTACCAAAAACATTCAGTACTTC.

This sequence joins TRBV27 and TRBJ1-1; perhaps TRBD1 as D (6 bases). The CDR3 runs 14 residues. Trimming stripped 8 bases from V and 1 base from J, with 14 bases between. Germline-derived CDR1 and CDR2 are MNHEY and SMNVEV (reference sequence). The CDR3 here is CASGLTGENTEAFF. Here the CDR3 DNA reads TGTGCCAGCGGGCTGACAGGAGAGAACACTGAAGCTTTCTTT.

The rearrangement joins TRBV11-2 to TRBJ2-1, with unresolved D. V lost 0 bases and J 0 bases, leaving 15 bases between the germline ends. The CDR3 is made up of 18 amino acids. CDR1 and CDR2 (germline): SGHAT, FQNNGV. The CDR3 here is CASSLEPRLTLSYNEQFF. Here the CDR3 DNA reads TGTGCCAGCAGCTTAGAGCCCAGACTTACCCTCTCCTACAATGAGCAGTTCTTC.

This sequence joins TRBV27 and TRBJ2-3, with TRBD2 as a possible D gene (6 bases). The V end was cut by 2 bases, the J end by 5 bases, with 14 bases between. CDR3 length: 15 amino acids. Germline V gives CDR1 MNHEY, CDR2 SMNVEV (reference sequence). CDR3 region: CASSLRPSAVDTQYF. CDR3 DNA: TGTGCCAGCAGTTTAAGGCCTAGCGCTGTAGATACGCAGTATTTT.

This clonotype was counted many times. The V gene is TRBV3-1, the J gene TRBJ2-7; 10 nucleotides line up with TRBD2. The V and J ends lost 1 base and 4 bases, in that order; junction bases with no gene match: 1. The CDR3 is 14 amino acids. The germline gives CDR1 LGHDT, CDR2 YNNKEL (reference sequence). The CDR3 region has the DNA TGTGCCAGCAGCCAAGGGACTAGCGGTTACGAGCAGTACTTC. The encoded protein is CASSQGTSGYEQYF.

The chain joins TRBV7-8 to TRBJ1-6; no firm D call. This CDR3 spans 14 amino acids. Trimming left V 1 base short and J 10 bases short, with 11 bases between. Germline lookup yields CDR1 SGHVS and CDR2 FQNEAQ. Here the CDR3 DNA reads TGTGCCAGCAGCTTAGACGCCAGTAGGTCACCCCTCCACTTT. Encoded protein: CASSLDASRSPLHF.

CDR3 bases: TGTGCCAGCAGCACGTCGACAGGGCTCTCCTACGAGCAGTACTTC. This sequence encodes CASSTSTGLSYEQYF. This chain links TRBV7-9 with TRBJ2-7, with TRBD1 matching over 7 bases. CDR3 length equals 15 residues. V dropped 5 bases and J dropped 0; count of bases not matched to a gene: 7. Per germline, CDR1 SEHNR and CDR2 FQNEAQ (reference sequence).

CDR3 DNA: TGTGCCGCCGCGGGCCGACAGGGTTCAACCGGGGAGCTGTTTTTT. Translation gives CAAAGRQGSTGELFF. This chain uses TRBV10-3 with TRBJ2-2, with 7 nucleotides matching TRBD1. The CDR3 has 15 residues. The ends lost 11 bases at V and 5 bases at J; junction bases unmatched: 14. Germline V gene data show CDR1 as ENHRY and CDR2 as SYGVKD.